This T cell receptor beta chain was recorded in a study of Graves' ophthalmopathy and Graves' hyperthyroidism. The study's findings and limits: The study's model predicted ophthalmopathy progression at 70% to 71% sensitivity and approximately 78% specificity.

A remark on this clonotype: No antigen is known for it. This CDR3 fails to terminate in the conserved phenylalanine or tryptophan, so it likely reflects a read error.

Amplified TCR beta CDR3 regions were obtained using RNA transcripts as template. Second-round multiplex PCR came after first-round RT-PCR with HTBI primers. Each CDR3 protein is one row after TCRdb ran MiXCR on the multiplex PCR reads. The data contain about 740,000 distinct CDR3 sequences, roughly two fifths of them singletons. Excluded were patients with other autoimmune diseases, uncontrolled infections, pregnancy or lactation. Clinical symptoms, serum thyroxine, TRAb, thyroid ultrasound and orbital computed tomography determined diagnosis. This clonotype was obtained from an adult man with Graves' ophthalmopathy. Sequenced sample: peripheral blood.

The CDR3 DNA reads as TGTGCCAGCAGCCGGACCGGAACGCGCTATGGCTACACCCTC. Amino acids: CASSRTGTRYGYTL. This rearrangement joins TRBV2 to TRBJ1-2; the D is unclear. The length of the CDR3 is 14 residues. CDR1 and CDR2 (germline): SNHLY, FYNNEI. V lost 6 bases to trimming and J lost 4 bases, with 15 bases between them.